This TCR beta chain appears in the sequencing data of a study of long-term antiretroviral therapy in people with HIV. The CDR3 runs 12 residues. Germline CDR1 and CDR2: SQVTM and ANQGSEA. V lost 4 bases and J lost 1, with 7 bases in between. Version v3.0 of the immunoSEQ assay was performed at survey level. Produced via immunoSEQ multiplex PCR; TCRdb's table is partial and in-frame only. The sample lists some 35,000 clones, about four fifths occurring once. The chain is built from TRBV29-1 and TRBJ1-1, with no clear D. Material: unsorted PBMCs, obtained 0.4 years before starting antiretroviral therapy. The receptor comes from a man younger than 30 with HIV. CDR3 sequence: CSVVGWNTEAFF. As DNA, the CDR3 is TGCAGCGTTGTAGGCTGGAACACTGAAGCTTTCTTT.